Below are 7 T cell receptor beta chains sequenced from a single sample in a study of cytomegalovirus exposure and HLA in healthy donors. The PCR employed 60 Vbeta primers together with 13 Jbeta primers. Profiling relied on immunoSEQ multiplex PCR, and the TCRdb table lists in-frame clones only, not all of them. The data hold approximately 150,000 clones, with around 85% observed a single time. Sequencing used PBMCs. These receptors came from a woman between 25 and 40 years old in good health and CMV-seronegative.

As DNA, the CDR3 is TGTGCCAGCAGGAGGTCGGAACTAGCGGGAGCCGGGTGGACAGATACGCAGTATTTT. This gives the protein CASRRSELAGAGWTDTQYF. The chain is built from TRBV2 and TRBJ2-3; 11 bases map to TRBD2. V was pared by 6 bases and J by 3 bases, with 17 bases of the junction left unmatched. CDR3 size: 19 residues. Germline CDR1 and CDR2: SNHLY and FYNNEI.

This chain links TRBV6-5 with TRBJ2-5, with 8 bases that match TRBD2. The end of the DNA is better explained by TRBJ2-7, so the J call may be wrong. Germline lookup yields CDR1 MNHEY and CDR2 SVGAGI. The CDR3 totals 15 residues. CDR3 nucleotide sequence: TGTGCCAGCTTACCCCGGGGGGGGACTAGCTACGAGCAGTACTTC. Protein product: CASLPRGGTSYEQYF.

The genes are TRBV28 and TRBJ1-3; a possible D gene is TRBD1 (5 bases). The CDR3 extends over 15 amino acids. CDR1 MDHEN and CDR2 SYDVKM come from the germline V gene. The V and J ends lost 6 bases and 3 bases respectively, with 15 bases between them. Here the CDR3 reads CASRARLRVGNTIYF. CDR3 in DNA: TGTGCCAGCAGGGCTCGACTCAGGGTTGGAAACACCATATATTTT. The complete variable domain, with remaining parts taken from reference TRBV28 and TRBJ1-3, reads DVKVTQSSRYLVKRTGEKVFLECVQDMDHENMFWYRQDPGLGLRLIYFSYDVKMKEKGDIPEGYSVSREKKERFSLILESASTNQTSMYLCASRARLRVGNTIYFGEGSWLTVV.

The chain employs TRBV6-1 and TRBJ1-5; TRBD1 might be the D (6 bases). The length of the CDR3 is 16 residues. Trimming stripped 0 bases from V and 2 bases from J, with 11 bases between. Germline V gene data show CDR1 as MNHNS and CDR2 as SASEGT. CDR3: CASSEAGGAGNQPQHF. Here the CDR3 DNA reads TGTGCCAGCAGTGAAGCAGGGGGTGCGGGCAATCAGCCCCAGCATTTT.

This chain joins TRBV4-2 and TRBJ2-1; D might be TRBD2 (5 bases). Trimming shortened V by 0 bases and J by 4 bases, and 7 bases separated the two germline ends. Germline values: CDR1 LGHNA, CDR2 YNFKEQ. The CDR3 runs to 14 residues. CDR3 nucleotides: TGTGCCAGCAGCCAAGAGCGGACTTACAATGAGCAGTTCTTC. This translates into CASSQERTYNEQFF.

V is TRBV10-2 and J is TRBJ1-2; no firm D call. The CDR3 extends over 11 amino acids. Germline V gene data show CDR1 as WSHSY and CDR2 as SAAADI. Trimming shortened V by 8 bases and J by 5 bases, and 9 bases separated the two germline ends. CDR3 bases: TGCGCCAGCCGGGGAGAATATGGCTACACCTTC. It codes for CASRGEYGYTF.

The chain joins TRBV29-1 to TRBJ2-7; 12 bases agree with TRBD2. The length of the CDR3 is 13 residues. V was pared by 6 bases and J by 2 bases, with 2 bases of the junction left unmatched. Germline V gives CDR1 SQVTM, CDR2 ANQGSEA. In DNA form, the CDR3 reads TGCAGCGTGTGGACTAGCGGGACCTACGAGCAGTACTTC. Translated: CSVWTSGTYEQYF.